A selection of T cell receptor beta chains follows, all from one sample in a study of cytomegalovirus exposure and HLA in healthy donors. The repertoire was sequenced with immunoSEQ multiplex PCR; TCRdb's copy has only in-frame clones and lacks some. This table has 110,000 or so clones, 74% appearing once. Sequenced material: PBMCs. These receptors all stem from a human donor in good health. Each CDR3 is given with its conserved first and last residue. D genes are given only for firm matches. Some rows mark clone size as missing; the rest say once, few, many or name a class of expanded clone.

abundance	d_gene	j_gene	v_gene	CDR3aa	CDR3nt
.	.	TRBJ2-2	TRBV7-8	CASRRGGSGELFF	TGTGCCAGCAGGAGAGGGGGTTCCGGGGAGCTGTTTTTT
.	.	TRBJ1-2	TRBV21-1	CASSKANPGQLTNYGYTF	TGTGCCAGCAGCAAAGCGAACCCGGGACAGTTAACTAACTATGGCTACACCTTC
.	TRBD1	TRBJ2-3	TRBV6-5	CASSRDRITDTQYF	TGTGCCAGCAGCAGGGACAGAATCACAGATACGCAGTATTTT
few	.	TRBJ1-1	TRBV6-5	CASSRGGNTEAFF	TGTGCCAGCAGTCGAGGGGGAAACACTGAAGCTTTCTTT
.	TRBD2	TRBJ2-7	TRBV6-1	CASSEAVGSSGYEQYF	TGTGCCAGCAGTGAAGCGGTGGGCTCTAGCGGCTACGAGCAGTACTTC
.	TRBD2	TRBJ2-7	TRBV7-2	CASSRTSGTYEQYF	TGTGCCAGCAGCCGGACTAGCGGGACCTACGAGCAGTACTTC
.	.	TRBJ2-1	TRBV7-9	CASSPRLDEQFF	TGTGCCAGCAGCCCGCGTCTAGATGAGCAGTTCTTC
.	TRBD1	TRBJ1-2	TRBV6-5	CASSYRPGTGIGGYTF	TGTGCCAGCAGTTACCGTCCCGGGACAGGGATCGGCGGCTACACCTTC
few	TRBD2	TRBJ2-1	TRBV27	CASSLSGLAGGYNEQFF	TGTGCCAGCAGTTTATCGGGACTAGCGGGGGGTTACAATGAGCAGTTCTTC
.	TRBD1	TRBJ2-5	TRBV6-5	CASSFTGGETQYF	TGTGCCAGCAGCTTTACAGGGGGAGAGACCCAGTACTTC